One TCR beta chain is described in this entry. No antigen is known for it. Broader study findings: The TCR gene usage of tumor memory CD4+ T cells clustered together with blood and lymph node memory CD4+ cells and with lymph node naive CD4+ cells. Tumor-infiltrating Treg TCR alpha and beta sequences overlapped most with tumor naive CD4+ T cells, then blood naive.

Germline CDR1 reads DFQATT; CDR2 reads SNEGSKA (reference sequence). The ends were cut back, 5 bases at V and 6 bases at J, with 16 bases in the middle. The CDR3 is 14 amino acids. Naive CD4+ T cells were purified with Tregs depleted by CD25. After constant-region reverse-primer amplification, full-length variable regions underwent semi-nested PCR with Nested Universal Primer A. TCRdb passed the 5' RACE reads through MiXCR, listing each CDR3 protein once. In the table there are about 61,000 distinct CDR3 sequences, roughly 30% of which are singletons. The rearrangement joins TRBV20-1 to TRBJ2-2, with D perhaps matching TRBD1 (6 bases). The sequencing sample was made of tumor-infiltrating naive CD4+ T cells sorted from the breast tumor. The subset denotes: naive CD4+ T cells, CD4+CD45RA+CD25-. This clonotype was obtained from a female donor with breast cancer. The CDR3 sequence: CSAPRDNTPGELFF. In nucleotides, the CDR3 is TGCAGTGCTCCCCGGGACAACACTCCCGGGGAGCTGTTTTTT.